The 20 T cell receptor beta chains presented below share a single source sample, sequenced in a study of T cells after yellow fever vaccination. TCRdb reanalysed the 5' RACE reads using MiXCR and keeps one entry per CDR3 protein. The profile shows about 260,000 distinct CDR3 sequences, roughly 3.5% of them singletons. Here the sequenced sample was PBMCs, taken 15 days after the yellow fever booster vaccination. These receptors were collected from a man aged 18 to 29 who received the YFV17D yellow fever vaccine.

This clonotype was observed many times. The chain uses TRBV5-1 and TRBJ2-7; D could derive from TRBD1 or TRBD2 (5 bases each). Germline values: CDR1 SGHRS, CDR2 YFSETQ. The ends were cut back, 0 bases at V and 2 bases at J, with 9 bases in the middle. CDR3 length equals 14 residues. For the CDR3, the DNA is TGCGCCAGCAGCTTGGGTCGGGGCCCCTACGAGCAGTACTTC. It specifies CASSLGRGPYEQYF.

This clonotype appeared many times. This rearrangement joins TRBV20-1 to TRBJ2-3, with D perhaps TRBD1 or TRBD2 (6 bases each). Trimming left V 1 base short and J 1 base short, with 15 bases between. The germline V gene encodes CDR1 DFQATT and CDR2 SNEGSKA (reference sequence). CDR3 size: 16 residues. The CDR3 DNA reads TGCAGTGCTAGAGCCCTCAAGGGGGGAGGCACAGATACGCAGTATTTT. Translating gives CSARALKGGGTDTQYF.

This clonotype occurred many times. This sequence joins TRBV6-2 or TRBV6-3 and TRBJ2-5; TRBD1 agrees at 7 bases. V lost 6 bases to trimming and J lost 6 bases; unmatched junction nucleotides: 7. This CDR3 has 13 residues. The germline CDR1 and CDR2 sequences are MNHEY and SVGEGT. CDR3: CASSQTGSKTQYF. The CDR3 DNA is TGTGCCAGCAGCCAGACAGGGTCGAAGACCCAGTACTTC.

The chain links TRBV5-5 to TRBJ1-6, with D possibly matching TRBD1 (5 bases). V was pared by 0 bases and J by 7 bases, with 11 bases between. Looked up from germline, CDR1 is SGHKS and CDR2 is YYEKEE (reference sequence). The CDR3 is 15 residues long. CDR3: CASSLAGTRNSPLHF. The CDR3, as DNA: TGTGCCAGCAGCTTGGCGGGGACGAGGAATTCACCCCTCCACTTT.

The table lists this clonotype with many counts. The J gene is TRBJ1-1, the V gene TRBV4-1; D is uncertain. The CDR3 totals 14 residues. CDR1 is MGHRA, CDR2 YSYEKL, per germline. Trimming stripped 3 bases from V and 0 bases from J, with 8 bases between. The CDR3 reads CASSQVQMNTEAFF. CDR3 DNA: TGCGCCAGCAGCCAGGTTCAGATGAACACTGAAGCTTTCTTT.

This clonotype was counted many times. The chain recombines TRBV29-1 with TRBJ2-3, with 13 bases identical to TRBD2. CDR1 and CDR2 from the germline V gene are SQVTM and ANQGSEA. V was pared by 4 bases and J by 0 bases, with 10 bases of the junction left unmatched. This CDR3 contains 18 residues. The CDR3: CSVVGLAGPPSSTDTQYF. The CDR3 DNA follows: TGCAGCGTTGTGGGACTAGCGGGGCCTCCTTCCAGCACAGATACGCAGTATTTT.

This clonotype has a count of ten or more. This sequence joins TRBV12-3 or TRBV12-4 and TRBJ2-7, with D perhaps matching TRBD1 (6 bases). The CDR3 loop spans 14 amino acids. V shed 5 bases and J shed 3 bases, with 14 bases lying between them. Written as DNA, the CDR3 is TGTGCCAGCAGTCCGCTACAGGGATACTACGAGCAGTACTTC. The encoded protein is CASSPLQGYYEQYF.

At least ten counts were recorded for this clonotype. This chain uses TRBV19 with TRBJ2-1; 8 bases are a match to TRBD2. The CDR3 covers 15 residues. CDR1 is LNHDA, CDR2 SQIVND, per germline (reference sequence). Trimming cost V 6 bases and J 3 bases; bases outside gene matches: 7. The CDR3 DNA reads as TGTGCCAGTAGCACTACTAGCGGAGTCTACAATGAGCAGTTCTTC. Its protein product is CASSTTSGVYNEQFF.

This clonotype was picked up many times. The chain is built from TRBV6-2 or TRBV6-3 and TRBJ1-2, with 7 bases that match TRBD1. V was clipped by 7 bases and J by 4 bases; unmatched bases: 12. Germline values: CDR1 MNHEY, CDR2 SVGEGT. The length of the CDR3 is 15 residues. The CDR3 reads CASNHDKGQPYGYTF. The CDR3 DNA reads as TGTGCCAGCAACCACGACAAGGGACAGCCCTATGGCTACACCTTC.

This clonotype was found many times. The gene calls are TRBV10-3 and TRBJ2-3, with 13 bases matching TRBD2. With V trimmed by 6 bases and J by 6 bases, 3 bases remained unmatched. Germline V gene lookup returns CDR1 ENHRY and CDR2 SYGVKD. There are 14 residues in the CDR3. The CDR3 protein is CAIRRTSGGDTQYF. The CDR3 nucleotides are TGTGCCATCAGGAGGACTAGCGGGGGCGATACGCAGTATTTT.

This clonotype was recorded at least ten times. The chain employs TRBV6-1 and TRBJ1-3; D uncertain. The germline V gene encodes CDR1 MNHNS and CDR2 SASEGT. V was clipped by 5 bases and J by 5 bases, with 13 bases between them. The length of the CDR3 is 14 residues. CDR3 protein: CASSLKTGRNTIYF. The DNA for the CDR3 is TGTGCCAGCAGTCTTAAGACTGGGAGAAACACCATATATTTT.

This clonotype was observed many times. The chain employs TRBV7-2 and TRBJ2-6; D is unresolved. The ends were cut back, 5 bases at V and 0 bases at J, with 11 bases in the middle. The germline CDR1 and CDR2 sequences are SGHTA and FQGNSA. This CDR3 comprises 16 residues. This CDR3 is CASSRQVSSGANVLTF. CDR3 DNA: TGTGCCAGCAGCCGCCAGGTTAGCTCTGGGGCCAACGTCCTGACTTTC. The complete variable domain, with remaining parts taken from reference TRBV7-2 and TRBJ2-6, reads GAGVSQSPSNKVTEKGKDVELRCDPISGHTALYWYRQSLGQGLEFLIYFQGNSAPDKSGLPSDRFSAERTGGSVSTLTIQRTQQEDSAVYLCASSRQVSSGANVLTFGAGSRLTVL.

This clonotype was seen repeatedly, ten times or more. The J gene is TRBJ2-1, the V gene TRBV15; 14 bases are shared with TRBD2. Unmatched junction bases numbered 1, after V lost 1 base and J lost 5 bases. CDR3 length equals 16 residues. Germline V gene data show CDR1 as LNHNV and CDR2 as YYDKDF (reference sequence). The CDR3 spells CATSRGLAGGDNEQFF. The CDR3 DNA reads TGTGCCACCAGCAGAGGACTAGCGGGGGGGGACAATGAGCAGTTCTTC.

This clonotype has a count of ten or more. The CDR3 DNA is TGTGCCAGCACTACCCGGACGCCCTCCGGGGGTACGCAGTATTTT. Protein sequence: CASTTRTPSGGTQYF. This sequence joins TRBV6-1 and TRBJ2-3, with D possibly matching TRBD2 (6 bases). V was shortened by 7 bases and J by 8 bases, with 22 bases between the two germline ends. The CDR3 runs to 15 residues. In germline, CDR1 is MNHNS, CDR2 SASEGT.

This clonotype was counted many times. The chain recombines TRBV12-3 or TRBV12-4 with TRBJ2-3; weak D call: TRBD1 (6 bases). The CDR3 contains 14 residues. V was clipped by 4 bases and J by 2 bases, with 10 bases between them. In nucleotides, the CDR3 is TGTGCCAGCAGTTGGGTGGGGGCCACAGATACGCAGTATTTT. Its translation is CASSWVGATDTQYF.

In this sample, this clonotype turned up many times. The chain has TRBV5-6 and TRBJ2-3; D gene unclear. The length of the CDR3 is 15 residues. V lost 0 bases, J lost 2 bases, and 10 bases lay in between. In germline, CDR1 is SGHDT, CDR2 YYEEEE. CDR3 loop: CASSLGAAITDTQYF. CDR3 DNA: TGTGCCAGCAGCTTGGGGGCCGCAATCACAGATACGCAGTATTTT.

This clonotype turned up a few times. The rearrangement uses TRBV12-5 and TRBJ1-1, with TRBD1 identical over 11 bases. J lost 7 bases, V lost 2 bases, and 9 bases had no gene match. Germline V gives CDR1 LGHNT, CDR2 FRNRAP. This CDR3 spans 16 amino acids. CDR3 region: CASGLPCLGQGDEAFF. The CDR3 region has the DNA TGTGCTAGTGGTTTGCCCTGCCTGGGACAGGGGGATGAAGCTTTCTTT.

Here the CDR3 DNA reads TGCAGTGAGGGGGGCAACGTTAACTATGGCTACACCTTC. Protein product: CSEGGNVNYGYTF. The chain is built from TRBV20-1 and TRBJ1-2, with TRBD1 as a possible D gene (6 bases). The CDR3 sequence is 13 residues long. Trimming cost V 7 bases and J 1 base, with 13 bases left between them. Germline V gene lookup returns CDR1 DFQATT and CDR2 SNEGSKA (reference sequence).

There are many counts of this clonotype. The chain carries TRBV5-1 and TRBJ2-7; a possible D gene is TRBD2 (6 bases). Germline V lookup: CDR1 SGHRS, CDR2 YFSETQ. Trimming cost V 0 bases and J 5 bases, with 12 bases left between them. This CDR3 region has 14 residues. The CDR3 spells CASSLGAGEDEQYV. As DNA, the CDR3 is TGCGCCAGCAGCTTGGGGGCTGGGGAGGACGAGCAGTACGTC.

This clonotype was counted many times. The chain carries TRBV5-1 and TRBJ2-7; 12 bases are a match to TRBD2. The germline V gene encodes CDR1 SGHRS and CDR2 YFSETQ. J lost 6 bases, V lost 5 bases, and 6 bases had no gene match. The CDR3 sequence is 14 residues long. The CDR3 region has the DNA TGCGCCAGCAGTTTATCTAGCGGGGGGGGCGAGCAGTACGTC. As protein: CASSLSSGGGEQYV.